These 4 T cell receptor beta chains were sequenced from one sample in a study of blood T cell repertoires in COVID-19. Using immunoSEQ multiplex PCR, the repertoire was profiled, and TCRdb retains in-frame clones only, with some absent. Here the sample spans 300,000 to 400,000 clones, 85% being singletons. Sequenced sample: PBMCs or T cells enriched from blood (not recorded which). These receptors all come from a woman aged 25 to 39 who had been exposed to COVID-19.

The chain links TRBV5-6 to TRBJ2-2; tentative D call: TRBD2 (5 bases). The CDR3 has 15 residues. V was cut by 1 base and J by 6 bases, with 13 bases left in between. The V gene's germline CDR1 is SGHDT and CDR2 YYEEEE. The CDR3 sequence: CASSLTILGAGELFF. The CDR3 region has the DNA TGTGCCAGCAGCTTGACTATTCTCGGGGCCGGGGAGCTGTTTTTT.

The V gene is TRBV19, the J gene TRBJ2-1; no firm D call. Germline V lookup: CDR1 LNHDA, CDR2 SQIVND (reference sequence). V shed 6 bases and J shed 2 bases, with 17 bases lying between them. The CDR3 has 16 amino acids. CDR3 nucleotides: TGTGCCAGTAGCTCAAGCCTGCCAATCCCCTACAATGAGCAGTTCTTC. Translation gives CASSSSLPIPYNEQFF.

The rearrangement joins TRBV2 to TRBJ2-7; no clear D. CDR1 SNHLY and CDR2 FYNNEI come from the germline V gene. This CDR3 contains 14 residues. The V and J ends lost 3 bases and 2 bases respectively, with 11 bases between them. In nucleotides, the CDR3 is TGTGCCAGCAGTGAGAGCGCCAGAGCCTACGAGCAGTACTTC. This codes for CASSESARAYEQYF.

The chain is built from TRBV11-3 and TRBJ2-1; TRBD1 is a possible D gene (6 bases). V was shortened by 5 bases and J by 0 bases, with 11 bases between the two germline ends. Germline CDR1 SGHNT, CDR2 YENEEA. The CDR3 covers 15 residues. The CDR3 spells CASSPQGSSYNEQFF. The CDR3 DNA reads TGTGCCAGCAGCCCCCAGGGGAGCTCCTACAATGAGCAGTTCTTC.